This entry is about one T cell receptor beta chain. Its antigen is not known. Clones were sequenced by immunoSEQ multiplex PCR, and TCRdb holds only the in-frame ones, with some missing. The sample has 150,000 to 200,000 clones, 75% to 90% seen once. The source of the sample is a study of cytomegalovirus exposure and HLA in healthy donors. The CDR3 contains 17 residues. V was clipped by 6 bases and J by 4 bases; unmatched bases: 12. Germline V gene sequence: CDR1 MNHEY, CDR2 SMNVEV (reference sequence). Study-wide results and limits: Researchers counted around 180 TCR beta chains as cytomegalovirus-associated.

This receptor was identified in a young woman in good health and CMV-seronegative. The V and J genes are TRBV27 and TRBJ1-2; the match to TRBD1 covers 12 bases. Sequenced: PBMCs. The CDR3 protein is CASRPAGTGGFGYGYTF. As DNA, the CDR3 is TGTGCCAGCAGGCCTGCCGGGACAGGGGGCTTCGGCTATGGCTACACCTTC.